The present T cell receptor beta chain was sequenced within a study of lymphopenia after photon versus proton radiotherapy. Study-wide results and caveats: Post-nadir diversity loss with photons came from oligoclonal expansion, particularly CD8+ Temra cells.

As for this clone: Its antigen is as yet unknown.

The assay was immunoSEQ multiplex PCR, and TCRdb's table has in-frame clones only and misses some. The data contain around 22,000 clones, more than 75% of them singletons. Per germline, CDR1 SGHRS and CDR2 YFSETQ. V was cut by 4 bases and J by 0 bases, with 11 bases left in between. The CDR3 extends over 15 amino acids. The chain joins TRBV5-1 to TRBJ1-5; no reliable D call. Source: peripheral blood, taken from a patient treated with photon-based radiotherapy. The TCR was taken from a man aged 35-49 years with gastric cancer. DNA for the CDR3: TGCGCCAGCAGCCTGGCCGGGTATAGCAATCAGCCCCAGCATTTT. Protein product: CASSLAGYSNQPQHF.